By share, the clone carrying this TCR beta chain ranks as large. The antigen remains unidentified. This sample is part of a study of spatial heterogeneity in lung cancer. For the study at large: A consistent excess of beta-chain over alpha-chain sequences was detected.

Study-level results: Mutation counts in tumors were tracked by counts of expanded intratumoral alpha and beta TCRs. Alpha chain coverage of tumor T cells was estimated at approximately 6.5%, and beta chain coverage at approximately 13%.

Time point indicated: sample taken at primary tumor resection. TCRdb re-derived calls from the 5' RACE reads in MiXCR, one entry per CDR3 protein. This sample has around 1,300 distinct CDR3 sequences; 10% to 15% occur once, and the top ten carry approximately 20%. V was shortened by 3 bases and J by 4 bases, with 12 bases between the two germline ends. Germline-derived CDR1 and CDR2 are DFQATT and SNEGSKA (reference sequence). The CDR3 has 14 amino acids. J is TRBJ2-2 and V is TRBV20-1, with no clear D. This receptor was taken from a female donor with early-stage non-small cell lung cancer. The sample consisted of lung tumor tissue, taken at surgery. CDR3: CSASRVLGTGELFF. The CDR3 region has the DNA TGCAGTGCTAGTAGGGTCCTAGGCACCGGGGAGCTGTTTTTT.